The present T cell receptor (beta chain) was sequenced within a study of blood T cell repertoires in COVID-19 (TCRdb year 2020). Context from the whole study: Collaborator samples came from the United States, Italy and Spain and covered acute and convalescent phases of COVID-19. The material from the prospective study consisted of cDNA or gDNA derived from T cells, B-cell-depleted T cells, or PBMCs. The dataset comprised deeply sampled blood TCRbeta repertoires from subjects exposed to, actively infected with, or recovered from COVID-19. The repertoires were released in a freely available public database meant as a resource for research on the immune response to SARS-CoV-2. The samples were drawn from the first 160 participants of the ongoing ImmuneRACE study and from some 1,300 subjects provided by 6 global collaborators. The sample metadata nearly always contained a de-identified subject ID, COVID-19 status, age in years and sex. HLA class I and class II types, where available, came from metadata supplied by the sample provider rather than from assay-based typing.

One collaborating source in Seattle enrolled patients while the patients were actively infected and followed the patients over time throughout the course of disease. Each collaborating institution followed its own protocols to collect whole blood in K2EDTA tubes. For TCRbeta analysis, collaborator samples were shipped as frozen whole blood, as isolated PBMCs, or as DNA extracted from either sample type. Comment on this clone: Its antigen is not yet known. Base quality data are lacking; no much larger clone is found one base away.

Looking up the germline V gene (reference sequence) yields CDR1 SGHNT and CDR2 YYREEE. The junction shows trimming of 4 bases on V and 1 base on J, plus 11 bases between the germline ends. CDR3 length: 14 amino acids, cysteine to phenylalanine. The only DNA kept is the CDR3, 42 bases in frame from the first base. Broader findings and caveats from the paper: Clinical and demographic metadata were provided uncurated, with the amount varying by source and participant.

The immunoSEQ Assay, a bias-controlled multiplex PCR, was used to amplify TCRbeta CDR3 regions from genomic DNA. The paper's processing steps were these. Within the assay, amplification of reference gene primers was used to estimate how many nucleated cells each sample contained. Sequence reads were collapsed and filtered to measure the absolute abundance of every unique TCRbeta CDR3 rearrangement. For each sample, productive Simpson clonality was calculated as the square root of Simpson's diversity index over productive rearrangements. The table was pulled from immuneACCESS by TCRdb, which kept in-frame rearrangements only. Such tables lose some clones; where checked, under half of the loss comes from unresolved V genes, and the rest has no known cause. V and J calls and clone size are copied from that table; D and trimming were computed from the DNA. The sample table contains 300,000 to 450,000 clones; only one count was recorded for 89% of them. The ten top clones hold 3% to 4% of the sample.

The receptor chain draws on TRBV5-4 and TRBJ1-1; TRBD1 is perhaps the D gene, given 5 matching bases. The sample taken for sequencing was peripheral blood. This clonotype was sampled from a woman in her sixties or seventies with COVID-19, enrolled during active disease. At the DNA level, the sequence is TGTGCCAGCAGCCGGGACGGGAGGAACACTGAAGCTTTCTTT. Translation gives CASSRDGRNTEAFF.